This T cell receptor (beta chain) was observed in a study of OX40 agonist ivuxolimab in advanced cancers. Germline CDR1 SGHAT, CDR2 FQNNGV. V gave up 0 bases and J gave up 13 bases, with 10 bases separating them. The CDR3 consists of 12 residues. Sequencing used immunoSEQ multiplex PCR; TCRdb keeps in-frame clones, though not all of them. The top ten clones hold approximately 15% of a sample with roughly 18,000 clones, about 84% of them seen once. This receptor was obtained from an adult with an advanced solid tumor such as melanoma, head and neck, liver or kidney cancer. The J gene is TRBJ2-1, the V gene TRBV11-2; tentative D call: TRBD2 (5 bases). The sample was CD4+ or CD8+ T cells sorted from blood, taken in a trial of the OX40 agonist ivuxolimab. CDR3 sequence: CASSLDGGSQFF. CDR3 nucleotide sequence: TGTGCCAGCAGCTTAGATGGCGGGTCCCAGTTCTTC. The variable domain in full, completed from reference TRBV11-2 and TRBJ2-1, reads EAGVAQSPRYKIIEKRQSVAFWCNPISGHATLYWYQQILGQGPKLLIQFQNNGVVDDSQLPKDRFSAERLKGVDSTLKIQPAKLEDSAVYLCASSLDGGSQFFGPGTRLTVL.